The 18 T cell receptor beta chains below were found in one sample sequenced in a study of blood T cell repertoires in COVID-19. TCRdb keeps only in-frame clones here, not all; method: immunoSEQ multiplex PCR. The sample contains roughly 20,000 clones, about 88% of which appear only once. The sequencing sample was made of peripheral blood. The receptors here all came from a man in his forties with active COVID-19.

The chain uses TRBV4-3 and TRBJ2-7, with TRBD2 matching over 9 bases. J gave up 4 bases and V 1 base, and 5 bases lay outside the gene matches. This CDR3 comprises 15 residues. In germline, CDR1 is LGHNA, CDR2 YSLEER. CDR3: CASSQGVAGDYEQYF. The CDR3 DNA reads TGCGCCAGCAGCCAAGGGGTAGCGGGGGATTACGAGCAGTACTTC.

This rearrangement joins TRBV5-1 to TRBJ2-1, with 12 bases fitting TRBD2. V shed 6 bases, J shed 6 bases, and the junction held 7 bases outside the gene matches. Germline loops: CDR1 SGHRS, CDR2 YFSETQ. The CDR3 runs to 15 residues. CDR3 residues: CASTILAGGSNEQFF. For the CDR3, the DNA is TGCGCCAGCACCATACTAGCGGGAGGCTCCAATGAGCAGTTCTTC.

The rearrangement uses TRBV4-1 and TRBJ2-3, with 8 bases fitting TRBD2. The length of the CDR3 is 16 residues. Germline values: CDR1 MGHRA, CDR2 YSYEKL. The J segment lost 0 bases and the V segment lost 4 bases, leaving 6 bases of the junction unmatched. CDR3 amino acids: CASSRNPSGSTDTQYF. As DNA, the CDR3 is TGCGCCAGCAGCCGTAACCCTAGCGGGAGCACAGATACGCAGTATTTT.

This chain links TRBV2 with TRBJ2-1; TRBD2 matches at 11 bases. Germline CDR1 and CDR2: SNHLY and FYNNEI. The CDR3 has 15 residues. Trimming removed 4 bases from V and 4 bases from J; junction bases left unmatched: 3. The CDR3 DNA is TGTGCCAGCAGTGCGGGACTAGCGGATTACAATGAGCAGTTCTTC. Its protein product is CASSAGLADYNEQFF.

The chain employs TRBV5-1 and TRBJ2-3; 10 bases are a match to TRBD2. V dropped 5 bases and J dropped 6; count of bases not matched to a gene: 3. This CDR3 region has 13 residues. Germline V gene lookup returns CDR1 SGHRS and CDR2 YFSETQ. The CDR3 here is CASSLTSGDTQYF. CDR3 bases: TGCGCCAGCAGTCTGACTAGCGGGGATACGCAGTATTTT. Complete variable domain (other parts from reference TRBV5-1 and TRBJ2-3): KAGVTQTPRYLIKTRGQQVTLSCSPISGHRSVSWYQQTPGQGLQFLFEYFSETQRNKGNFPGRFSGRQFSNSRSEMNVSTLELGDSALYLCASSLTSGDTQYFGPGTRLTVL.

The chain is built from TRBV6-5 and TRBJ2-1; TRBD2 matches 12 bases. Germline assignment: CDR1 MNHEY and CDR2 SVGAGI. CDR3 length: 15 residues. V trimming: 5 bases; J trimming: 9 bases; junction bases outside the gene matches: 8. The CDR3 loop reads CASSPRTSGILEQFF. The CDR3 DNA follows: TGTGCCAGCAGTCCACGGACTAGCGGGATTCTTGAGCAGTTCTTC.

The CDR3 loop is CASSRVGGASLEQFF. The CDR3, as DNA: TGTGCCAGCTCACGTGTTGGGGGCGCATCACTTGAGCAGTTCTTC. This sequence joins TRBV18 and TRBJ2-1, with a possible D match to TRBD1 (6 bases). CDR3 size: 15 residues. Between the trimmed V and J ends, which lost 4 bases and 9 bases, there was a span of 19 bases. The germline gives CDR1 KGHSH, CDR2 LQKENI.

This chain connects TRBV21-1 to TRBJ2-3; TRBD2 is taken as the D call from the table, unchecked against the DNA. TRBV21-1 is noted as a pseudogene. The CDR3 is made up of 16 amino acids. This chain's CDR3 is CASSKVNSGSTDTQYF. CDR3 nucleotides: TGTGCCAGCAGCAAAGTGAATAGCGGGAGCACAGATACGCAGTATTTT.

This clone showed up just once. The V gene is TRBV11-2, the J gene TRBJ2-7, with TRBD2 matching 7 bases. Germline CDR1 is SGHAT and CDR2 is FQNNGV. Unmatched junction bases numbered 4, after V lost 5 bases and J lost 3 bases. This CDR3 is built from 13 residues. The CDR3 nucleotides are TGTGCCAGCAGCGCCGGGACTATCTACGAGCAGTACTTC. It yields the protein CASSAGTIYEQYF.

The chain links TRBV29-1 to TRBJ2-7; D not resolved. In germline, CDR1 is SQVTM, CDR2 ANQGSEA. The germline V and J ends were trimmed by 1 base and 1 base, with 8 bases remaining between them. The CDR3 runs to 13 residues. This CDR3 is CSVEVKESYEQYF. The DNA for the CDR3 is TGCAGCGTTGAAGTAAAGGAGTCCTACGAGCAGTACTTC.

This sequence joins TRBV4-3 and TRBJ2-1, with D tentatively TRBD1 (5 bases). CDR1 and CDR2 (germline): LGHNA, YSLEER. Between the trimmed V and J ends, which lost 0 bases and 7 bases, there was a span of 19 bases. The CDR3 runs to 17 residues. The CDR3 reads CASSQEFPGHVINEQFF. As DNA, the CDR3 is TGCGCCAGCAGCCAAGAATTTCCAGGACATGTTATTAATGAGCAGTTCTTC.

This sequence joins TRBV7-9 and TRBJ2-7; TRBD1 aligns across 12 bases. Trimming at V came to 6 bases and at J to 5 bases, leaving 8 bases not matched to a gene. Germline CDR1 and CDR2: SEHNR and FQNEAQ (reference sequence). This CDR3 comprises 15 residues. The CDR3 loop is CASRRPGQGAHEQYF. CDR3 DNA: TGTGCCAGCAGGCGGCCGGGACAGGGGGCCCACGAGCAGTACTTC.

The table lists this clone with a count of one. The chain recombines TRBV30 with TRBJ2-7, with a weak D call TRBD1 (6 bases). V lost 5 bases to trimming and J lost 1 base, with 12 bases between them. The CDR3 sequence is 13 residues long. Per the germline V gene, CDR1 is GTSNPN and CDR2 is SVGIG (reference sequence). CDR3 amino acids: CAWSPGVSYEQYF. The CDR3 DNA is TGTGCCTGGTCCCCAGGGGTGTCCTACGAGCAGTACTTC.

The CDR3 DNA reads TGTGCCAGCAGCCCGACAGGGGACTCCTACAATGAGCAGTTCTTC. Its protein is CASSPTGDSYNEQFF. This chain joins TRBV7-3 and TRBJ2-1; 8 bases are a match to TRBD1. Trimming at V came to 5 bases and at J to 0 bases, leaving 3 bases not matched to a gene. Germline-derived CDR1 and CDR2 are SGHTA and FQGTGA. The CDR3 totals 15 residues.

The chain uses TRBV4-3 and TRBJ2-1; D perhaps matches TRBD2 (5 bases). V lost 4 bases and J lost 0, with 10 bases in between. The CDR3 is made up of 15 amino acids. CDR1 is LGHNA, CDR2 YSLEER, per germline. The CDR3 reads CASSPGSVSYNEQFF. Written as DNA, the CDR3 is TGCGCCAGCAGCCCGGGATCCGTCTCCTACAATGAGCAGTTCTTC.

This chain uses TRBV7-6 with TRBJ2-1, with a possible D match to TRBD1 (5 bases). There are 13 residues in the CDR3. With 4 bases removed from V and 4 bases from J, the gap between germline ends came to 8 bases. CDR1 and CDR2 from the germline V gene are SGHVS and FNYEAQ. The CDR3 here is CASSWQGYNEQFF. For the CDR3, the DNA is TGTGCCAGCAGCTGGCAGGGTTACAATGAGCAGTTCTTC.

The chain employs TRBV10-3 and TRBJ2-1, with D perhaps matching TRBD2 (5 bases). Deletions cut 5 bases from V and 12 bases from J, with 17 bases between. This CDR3 region has 13 residues. From germline, CDR1 is ENHRY and CDR2 SYGVKD. CDR3 bases: TGTGCCATCAGTCCTCAAGCGGCAGTGGCGCAGTTCTTC. Residues: CAISPQAAVAQFF.

A single count supports this clone. The chain couples TRBV12-5 to TRBJ1-1; 8 bases are shared with TRBD1. The CDR3 has 18 residues. V trimming: 1 base; J trimming: 3 bases; junction bases outside the gene matches: 13. In germline, CDR1 is LGHNT, CDR2 FRNRAP. The CDR3 nucleotides read TGTGCTAGTGGTTTGGCGCTTACAGGGGGTCAAGGGCACACTGAAGCTTTCTTT. This encodes CASGLALTGGQGHTEAFF.